The T cell receptor (beta chain) described here comes from a study of blood T cells in healthy people across ages (dated by TCRdb to about 2015). About the full investigation: In model experiments, template switching captured about one uniquely barcoded TCR beta cDNA molecule for every two T cells. The study measured age-related changes in TCR beta repertoire diversity using deep sequencing normalized with unique cDNA molecular identifiers. Four age groups were formed from the donors: young (average approximately 15 years), middle-aged (approximately 40), aged (roughly 59) and long-lived (about 80). Donors of different ages were randomly distributed across sequencing lanes to avoid experimental bias. The study analyzed two additional independent replicas of 1 million unique cDNA reads from the same blood draw for two donors, one aged 18 to 30 and one aged 80 or older. The paper's findings and limits, for the study overall: As age increased, observed TCR beta diversity per million T cells dropped in a roughly linear way, and a significant reduction was already evident by age 40. Compared with the aged group, the long-lived group had more naive CD4+ T cells, fewer expanded clones and increased TCR diversity, suggesting age selection. A strong correlation was found between observed TCR beta diversity and the percentage of naive T cells measured by flow cytometry. Total diversity estimates from one million sequenced T cells were considered lower bounds and underestimates. Bulk unsorted PBMC profiling prevented conclusive comparison of naive and antigen-experienced compartments. Because the CMV infection status of the donors was unknown, age-related changes in expanded clonotypes may potentially have been confounded.

Receptor amplification or capture employed 5' RACE. The sequencing machine was an Illumina HiSeq 2500. A second about 7 to 12 cycle PCR used a sample-barcoded 5' primer and a J-beta primer mix. A template-switch 5' adaptor carrying 12 random nucleotides introduced a unique molecular identifier onto each TCR beta cDNA molecule. At least 2.5 million CDR3-containing paired-end reads were obtained from each sample. All of the RNA was converted into first-strand cDNA using the Mint cDNA synthesis kit, with a TRBC-specific oligonucleotide serving as the primer. Following uracil-DNA glycosylase treatment, all cDNA underwent a first 18-cycle PCR with the universal primers M1SS and BC2_uni_R. Per the source publication's procedure: For normalization, 1 million high-quality reads were randomly selected from each sample, with every read carrying a distinct molecular identifier. Instead of being binned into consensus sequences, reads with shared molecular identifiers were discarded. MiTCR, with a Q25 quality threshold and the strictest error-elimination algorithm, was used for CDR3 identification, clonotype clustering and error correction. A nonparametric unseen species model with Euler transformation was used to estimate a lower bound on total TCR beta diversity. TCRdb's own reprocessing of the public reads used fastp at Q25 and MiXCR and kept productive beta chains. CDR3 protein duplicates are merged, each entry listing the most common genes and DNA. TCRdb's processing, not the study's, gives the V and J calls here. In this sample the table shows 1.4 million or so distinct CDR3 sequences, roughly 43% of which occur a single time. 4% of the sample comes from the top ten.

The roughly 37 donors, aged about 6 to 95 years, were systemically healthy Caucasian individuals from Russia. Each donor gave roughly 9.5 milliliters of peripheral blood, collected into EDTA-treated Vacutainer tubes. Ficoll-Paque density-gradient centrifugation was used to isolate PBMCs, with at least 7 million obtained per sample. Trizol reagent was used to extract total RNA from PBMCs, with at least 6 micrograms per sample. For every donor, an aliquot of PBMCs went through flow cytometry to measure the percentages of naive CD45RAhigh/CD27high T cells. Details on this clonotype: What antigen it recognizes has not been identified. One base away there is no much larger clone; base qualities are not given.

The source material was blood. This TCR was sampled from a woman aged 18-29 years in good health.

At the DNA level, the sequence is TGCAGTGCAAATAGCGGGGGGGCGGTTGAGCAGTTCTTC. This yields the protein CSANSGGAVEQFF. The chain couples TRBV20-1 to TRBJ2-1; 11 central nucleotides agree with TRBD2. The CDR3 holds 13 amino acids from the cysteine to the phenylalanine. CDR3 DNA only is kept here, 39 bases in frame from base 1. From V the trimming removes 6 bases and from J it removes 9 bases, while the gene matches leave 7 bases of the junction unaccounted for. Sequences DFQATT (CDR1) and SNEGSKA (CDR2) are obtained from the germline V gene (reference sequence).